The 5 T cell receptor beta chains presented below share a single source sample, sequenced in a study of chemoradiotherapy in HPV16-positive cancers. Method: immunoSEQ multiplex PCR; TCRdb's copy keeps in-frame clones and lacks some. The data show 11,000 or so clones, roughly 82% seen once. Sample collection was performed from a patient who underwent chemoradiotherapy. The receptors were sampled from a human donor with HPV-associated anogenital cancer.

This chain's CDR3 is CASSSRTNTEAFF. Written as DNA, the CDR3 is TGTGCCAGCAGCTCTAGGACGAACACTGAAGCTTTCTTT. The chain combines TRBV7-2 with TRBJ1-1; D remains ambiguous. The germline V gene encodes CDR1 SGHTA and CDR2 FQGNSA. The V and J ends lost 4 bases and 1 base respectively, with 7 bases between them. The CDR3 runs to 13 residues.

The chain uses TRBV5-6 and TRBJ2-3; D remains ambiguous. There are 15 residues in the CDR3. From germline, CDR1 is SGHDT and CDR2 YYEEEE. V lost 1 base, J lost 3 bases, and 12 bases lay in between. The CDR3 here is CASSLSPGATDTQYF. CDR3 DNA: TGTGCCAGCAGCTTGTCCCCAGGTGCGACAGATACGCAGTATTTT.

This clone came up a few times. The gene calls are TRBV6-6 and TRBJ1-1; D is unresolved. This CDR3 spans 12 amino acids. Germline values: CDR1 MNHNY, CDR2 SVGAGI (reference sequence). V was shortened by 4 bases and J by 7 bases, with 10 bases between the two germline ends. CDR3 in DNA: TGTGCCAGCAGTTCGAGAGGTGATGAAGCTTTCTTT. This gives the protein CASSSRGDEAFF.

The V call is TRBV6-5, the J call TRBJ2-1, with 8 nucleotides matching TRBD2. Germline CDR1 reads MNHEY; CDR2 reads SVGAGI. The CDR3 contains 15 residues. V trimming: 2 bases; J trimming: 4 bases; junction bases outside the gene matches: 4. DNA for the CDR3: TGTGCCAGCAGTTACGCGGGAGGCGAGTACAATGAGCAGTTCTTC. Protein: CASSYAGGEYNEQFF.

This clone was picked up a small number of times. The genes are TRBV28 and TRBJ2-1; D gene unclear. Germline CDR1 is MDHEN and CDR2 is SYDVKM. CDR3 length equals 16 residues. V was pared by 3 bases and J by 8 bases, with 20 bases between. The CDR3: CASSFAFQSLAYEQFF. CDR3 sequence (DNA): TGTGCCAGCAGTTTCGCTTTTCAGAGTCTCGCGTATGAGCAGTTCTTC.